This T cell receptor beta chain was observed in a study of T cells expressing NK-cell markers. Study conclusions and caveats: The CD3+CD56-NKG2C+ fraction of a few donors was also led by these clonotypes.

There are 14 residues in the CDR3. Germline lookup yields CDR1 LNHNV and CDR2 YYDKDF (reference sequence). TCR beta libraries carry UMIs added by 5'RACE template switching. Reprocessing the 5' RACE reads, TCRdb reports a single entry for every CDR3 protein and omits DNA. The sample spans around 100,000 distinct CDR3 sequences; the ten largest clones claim approximately 17%. Comments on this clonotype: Its matching antigen is unknown.

The sequence was collected from a woman between 18 and 70 years old in good health. The rearrangement uses TRBV15 and TRBJ2-7; absent DNA, TCRdb's TRBD1 call cannot be checked. The sequencing sample was made of blood T cells: a sorted CD56 or NKG2C T cell subset, CD4+ or CD8+ T cells, or bulk PBMC T cells (not recorded which). The chain's CDR3 is CATQGQAHSYEQYF.